Reported below is one T cell receptor (beta chain). The sample belongs to a study of shared clonotypes between healthy human individuals. About the research overall: CD4 naive and memory got three plates each, CD8 naive two, CD8 memory one.

Germline-derived CDR1 and CDR2 are SGHTA and FQGTGA. The CDR3 sequence is 16 residues long. The V segment lost 5 bases and the J segment 2 bases; nucleotides outside the gene matches: 11. Only CD45RO-negative cells positively selected for CCR7 counted as naive CD8 cells, so terminally differentiated effector memory CD45RA+ cells were excluded. Repertoires were generated with immunoSEQ multiplex PCR, while TCRdb's copy carries only in-frame clones and drops some. This table holds about 2.2 million clones, about 93% found once. The chain employs TRBV7-3 and TRBJ2-5; 7 bases match TRBD1. The sample was naive CD8+ T cells from PBMCs. The sequence was obtained from a young man in good health. Some clones in this sample may be carry-over from other donors' samples. The CDR3 DNA reads TGTGCCAGCAGCATTCTCCACAGGGGTGGACAAGAGACCCAGTACTTC. Translation gives CASSILHRGGQETQYF.